The following is a T cell receptor (beta chain) sequence with its context. V was clipped by 5 bases and J by 5 bases; unmatched bases: 4. Germline lookup yields CDR1 LNHDA and CDR2 SQIVND (reference sequence). CDR3 size: 15 residues. In the original workflow: Amplification of reference gene primers provided the estimated nucleated cell counts. Sequenced by immunoSEQ multiplex PCR; TCRdb stores in-frame clones only, minus some. V, J and clone size were drawn from that table, and D and trimming were deduced from the DNA. Found here are 160,000 or so clones, roughly nine tenths of them singletons; the top ten hold around 17%. The data derive from a study of blood T cell repertoires in COVID-19. Study-wide background: The United States, Italy and Spain provided the acute and convalescent COVID-19 samples. Sources were T cells, B-cell-depleted T cells, or PBMCs; the material itself was cDNA or gDNA.

The origin of this receptor is a man in his sixties with active or convalescent COVID-19. The V and J genes are TRBV19 and TRBJ2-5; the match to TRBD2 covers 14 bases. The specimen was peripheral blood. CDR3 in amino acids: CASSLGLAGVETQYF. The CDR3 DNA is TGTGCCAGTAGTTTGGGACTAGCGGGAGTTGAGACCCAGTACTTC.